This T cell receptor (beta chain) appears in the sequencing data of a study of Graves' ophthalmopathy and Graves' hyperthyroidism. Study as a whole: Peripheral blood was collected at initial diagnosis, before any treatment.

Scientists amplified the TCR beta CDR3 regions from RNA transcripts. Second-round multiplex PCR came after a first-round RT-PCR that employed HTBI primers. One entry per CDR3 protein results from TCRdb running MiXCR on the multiplex PCR reads. The sample comprises around 660,000 distinct CDR3 sequences, roughly 41% of which are singletons, and around 3.3% rests with the top ten. Ophthalmopathy donors' eye disease showed moderate-to-severe activity, CAS of at least 3, NOSPECS of at least 4 and duration under 3 months. PBMCs stemmed from approximately 9.7 ml of fresh peripheral blood. This clonotype was detected ten times or more. The sequenced sample was peripheral blood. This receptor was obtained from an adult man with Graves' ophthalmopathy.

This CDR3 reads CASSQLGALEGYTF. The CDR3 DNA reads as TGTGCCAGCAGCCAACTCGGGGCCTTGGAAGGCTACACCTTC. V is TRBV3-1 and J is TRBJ1-2, with D possibly TRBD1 on 5 matching bases. The CDR3 length is 14 residues. Germline CDR1 LGHDT, CDR2 YNNKEL (reference sequence). Trimming pared 2 bases from V and 8 bases from J, leaving 15 bases between.